This T cell receptor beta chain was found in a study of technical replicates of blood from a few donors. TCRdb's copy holds only in-frame clones and misses some; the assay was immunoSEQ multiplex PCR. Found here are 65,000 to 90,000 clones, roughly 93% of them singletons; the top ten hold approximately 0.27%. The CDR3 has 14 amino acids. V shed 8 bases and J 3 bases; nucleotides not matched to a gene: 8. CDR1 is LNHDA and CDR2 is SQIVND in the germline V gene (reference sequence). Input material: T cells isolated from PBMCs. The TCR was taken from a human donor in good health. V gene TRBV19 combines with J gene TRBJ2-5; TRBD2 aligns across 8 bases. The CDR3 nucleotides read TGTGCCAGTCATAACAGGACTAGCAAAGAGACCCAGTACTTC. It yields the protein CASHNRTSKETQYF.